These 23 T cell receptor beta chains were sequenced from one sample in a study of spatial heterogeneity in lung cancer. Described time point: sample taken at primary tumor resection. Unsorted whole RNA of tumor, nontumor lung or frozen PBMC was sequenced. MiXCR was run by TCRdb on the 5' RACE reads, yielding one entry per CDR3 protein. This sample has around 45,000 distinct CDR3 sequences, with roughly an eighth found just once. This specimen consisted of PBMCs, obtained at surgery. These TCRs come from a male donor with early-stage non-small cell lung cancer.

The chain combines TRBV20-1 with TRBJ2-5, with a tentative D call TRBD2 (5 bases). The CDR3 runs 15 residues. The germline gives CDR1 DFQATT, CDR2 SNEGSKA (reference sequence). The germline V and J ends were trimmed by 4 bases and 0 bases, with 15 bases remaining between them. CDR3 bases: TGCAGTGCTAAATCGGGGAACGGGTACCAAGAGACCCAGTACTTC. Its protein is CSAKSGNGYQETQYF.

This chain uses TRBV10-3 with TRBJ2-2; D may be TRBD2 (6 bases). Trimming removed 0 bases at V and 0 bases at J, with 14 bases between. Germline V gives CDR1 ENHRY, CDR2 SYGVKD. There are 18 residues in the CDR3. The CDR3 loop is CAISESGGAPANTGELFF. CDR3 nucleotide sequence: TGTGCCATCAGTGAGTCCGGAGGGGCCCCCGCGAACACCGGGGAGCTGTTTTTT.

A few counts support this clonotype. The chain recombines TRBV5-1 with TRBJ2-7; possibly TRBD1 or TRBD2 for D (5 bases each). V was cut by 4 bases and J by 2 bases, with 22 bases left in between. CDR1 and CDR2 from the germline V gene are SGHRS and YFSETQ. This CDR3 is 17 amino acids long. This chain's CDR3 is CASSPNLGEGVPYEQYF. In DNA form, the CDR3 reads TGCGCCAGCAGCCCGAACTTGGGGGAAGGGGTTCCCTACGAGCAGTACTTC.

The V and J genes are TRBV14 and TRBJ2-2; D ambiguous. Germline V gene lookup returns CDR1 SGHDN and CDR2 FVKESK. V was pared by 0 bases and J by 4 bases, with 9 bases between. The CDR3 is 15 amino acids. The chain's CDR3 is CASSQDLVGTGELFF. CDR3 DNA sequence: TGTGCCAGCAGCCAAGATCTAGTGGGCACCGGGGAGCTGTTTTTT.

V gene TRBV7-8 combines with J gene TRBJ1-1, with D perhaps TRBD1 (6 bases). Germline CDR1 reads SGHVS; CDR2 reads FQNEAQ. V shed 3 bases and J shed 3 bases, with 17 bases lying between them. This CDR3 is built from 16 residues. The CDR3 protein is CASSFMRGRMDTEAFF. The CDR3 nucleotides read TGTGCCAGCAGCTTTATGAGGGGGAGAATGGACACTGAAGCTTTCTTT.

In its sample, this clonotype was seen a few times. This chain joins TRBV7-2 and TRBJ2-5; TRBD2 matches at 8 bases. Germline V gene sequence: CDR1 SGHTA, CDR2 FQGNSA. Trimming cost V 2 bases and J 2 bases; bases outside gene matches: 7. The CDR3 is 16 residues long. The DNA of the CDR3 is TGTGCCAGCAGCTTAACTCCACTAGCGGAACAAGAGACCCAGTACTTC. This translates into CASSLTPLAEQETQYF.

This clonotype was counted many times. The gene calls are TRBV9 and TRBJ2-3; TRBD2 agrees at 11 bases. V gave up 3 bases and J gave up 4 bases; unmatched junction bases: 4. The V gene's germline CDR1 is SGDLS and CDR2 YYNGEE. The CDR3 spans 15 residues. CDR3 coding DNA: TGTGCCAGCAGCGCCCGGACTAGCGGGTCAGATACGCAGTATTTT. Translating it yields CASSARTSGSDTQYF. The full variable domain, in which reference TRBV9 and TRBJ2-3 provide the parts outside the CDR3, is DSGVTQTPKHLITATGQRVTLRCSPRSGDLSVYWYQQSLDQGLQFLIQYYNGEERAKGNILERFSAQQFPDLHSELNLSSLELGDSALYFCASSARTSGSDTQYFGPGTRLTVL.

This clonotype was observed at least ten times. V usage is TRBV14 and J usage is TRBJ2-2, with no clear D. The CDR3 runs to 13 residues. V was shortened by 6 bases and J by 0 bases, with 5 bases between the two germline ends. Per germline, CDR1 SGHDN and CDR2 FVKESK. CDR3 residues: CASRQANTGELFF. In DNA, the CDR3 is TGTGCCAGCAGGCAGGCGAACACCGGGGAGCTGTTTTTT.

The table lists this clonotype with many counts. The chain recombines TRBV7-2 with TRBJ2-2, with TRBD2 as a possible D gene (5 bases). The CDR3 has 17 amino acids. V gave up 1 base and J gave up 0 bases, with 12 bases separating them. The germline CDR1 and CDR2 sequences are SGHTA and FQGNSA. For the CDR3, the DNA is TGTGCCAGCAGCTTAGTAGGAGGCCCTTCGAACACCGGGGAGCTGTTTTTT. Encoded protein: CASSLVGGPSNTGELFF.

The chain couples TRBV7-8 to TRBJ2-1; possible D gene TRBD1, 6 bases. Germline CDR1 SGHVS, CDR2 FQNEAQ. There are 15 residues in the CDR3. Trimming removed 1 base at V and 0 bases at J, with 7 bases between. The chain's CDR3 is CASSLVGGSYNEQFF. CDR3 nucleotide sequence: TGTGCCAGCAGCTTAGTAGGGGGCTCCTACAATGAGCAGTTCTTC.

The CDR3, as DNA: TGCGCCAGCAGCCAAGATCTTCTTGCTAGCGGGAGGGCGTCAGATACGCAGTATTTT. This encodes CASSQDLLASGRASDTQYF. V and J are TRBV4-3 and TRBJ2-3; 12 nucleotides match TRBD2. The CDR3 has 19 amino acids. V was pared by 0 bases and J by 4 bases, with 11 bases of the junction left unmatched. The germline V gene encodes CDR1 LGHNA and CDR2 YSLEER.

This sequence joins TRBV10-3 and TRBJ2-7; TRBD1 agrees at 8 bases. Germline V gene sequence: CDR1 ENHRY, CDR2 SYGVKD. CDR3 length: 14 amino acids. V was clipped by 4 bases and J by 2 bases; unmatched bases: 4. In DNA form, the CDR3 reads TGTGCCATCAGTGCAGGGACAGGTACCTACGAGCAGTACTTC. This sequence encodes CAISAGTGTYEQYF.

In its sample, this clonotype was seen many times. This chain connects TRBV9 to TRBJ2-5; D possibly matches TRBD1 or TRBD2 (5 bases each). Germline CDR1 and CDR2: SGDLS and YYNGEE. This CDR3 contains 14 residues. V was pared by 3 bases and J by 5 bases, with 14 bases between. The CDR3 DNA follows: TGTGCCAGCAGCGCGGGGCCGCCCGAGGAGACCCAGTACTTC. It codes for CASSAGPPEETQYF.

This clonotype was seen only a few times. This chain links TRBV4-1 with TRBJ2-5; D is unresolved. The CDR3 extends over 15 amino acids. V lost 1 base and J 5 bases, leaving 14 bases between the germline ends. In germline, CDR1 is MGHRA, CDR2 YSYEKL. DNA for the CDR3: TGCGCCAGCAGCCAAGGCAGGACGCCCGGGGAGACCCAGTACTTC. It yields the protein CASSQGRTPGETQYF.

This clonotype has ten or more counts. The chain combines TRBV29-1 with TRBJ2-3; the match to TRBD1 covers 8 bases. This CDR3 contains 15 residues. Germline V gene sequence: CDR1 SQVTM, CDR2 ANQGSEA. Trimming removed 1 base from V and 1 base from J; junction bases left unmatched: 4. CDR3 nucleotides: TGCAGCGTTGAAGGGTCAGGGGGCGGCACAGATACGCAGTATTTT. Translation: CSVEGSGGGTDTQYF.

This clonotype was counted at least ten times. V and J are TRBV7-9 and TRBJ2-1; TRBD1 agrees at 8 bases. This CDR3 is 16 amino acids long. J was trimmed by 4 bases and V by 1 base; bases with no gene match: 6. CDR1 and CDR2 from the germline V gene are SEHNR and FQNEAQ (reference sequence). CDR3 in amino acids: CASSLVRDRSYNEQFF. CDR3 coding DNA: TGTGCCAGCAGCTTAGTTCGGGACAGGAGTTACAATGAGCAGTTCTTC.

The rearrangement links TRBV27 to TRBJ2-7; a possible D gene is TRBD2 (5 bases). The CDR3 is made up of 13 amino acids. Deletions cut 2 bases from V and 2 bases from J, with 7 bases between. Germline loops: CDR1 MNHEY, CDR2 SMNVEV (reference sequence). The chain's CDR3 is CASSLRGPYEQYF. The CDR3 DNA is TGTGCCAGCAGTTTACGCGGGCCCTACGAGCAGTACTTC.

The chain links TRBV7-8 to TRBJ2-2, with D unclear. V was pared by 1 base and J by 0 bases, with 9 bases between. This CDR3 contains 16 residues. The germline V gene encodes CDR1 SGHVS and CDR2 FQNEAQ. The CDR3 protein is CASSLEAVANTGELFF. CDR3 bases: TGTGCCAGCAGCTTAGAAGCAGTCGCGAACACCGGGGAGCTGTTTTTT.

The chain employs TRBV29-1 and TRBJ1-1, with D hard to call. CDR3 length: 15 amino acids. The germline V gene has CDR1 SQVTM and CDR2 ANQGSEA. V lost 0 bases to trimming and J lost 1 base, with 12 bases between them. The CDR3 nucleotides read TGCAGCGTTGAAGAGAGCGGCAGGTGGAACACTGAAGCTTTCTTT. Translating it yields CSVEESGRWNTEAFF.

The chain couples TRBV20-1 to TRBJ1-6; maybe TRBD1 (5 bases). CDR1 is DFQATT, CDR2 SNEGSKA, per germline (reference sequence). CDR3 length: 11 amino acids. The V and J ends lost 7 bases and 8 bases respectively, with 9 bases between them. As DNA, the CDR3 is TGCAGTGGGGGGACTGATTCACCCCTCCACTTT. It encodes CSGGTDSPLHF.

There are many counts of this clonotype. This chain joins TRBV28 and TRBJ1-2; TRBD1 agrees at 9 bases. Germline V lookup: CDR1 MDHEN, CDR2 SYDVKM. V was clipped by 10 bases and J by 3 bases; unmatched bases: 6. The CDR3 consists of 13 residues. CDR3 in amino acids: CATRTGVHYGYTF. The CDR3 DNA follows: TGTGCCACCCGGACAGGGGTTCACTATGGCTACACCTTC.

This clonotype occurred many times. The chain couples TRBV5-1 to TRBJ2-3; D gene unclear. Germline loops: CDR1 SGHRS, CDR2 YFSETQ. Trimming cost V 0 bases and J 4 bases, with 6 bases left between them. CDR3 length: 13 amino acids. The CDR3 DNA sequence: TGCGCCAGCAGCTTGGAGTTGGCAGATACGCAGTATTTT. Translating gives CASSLELADTQYF.

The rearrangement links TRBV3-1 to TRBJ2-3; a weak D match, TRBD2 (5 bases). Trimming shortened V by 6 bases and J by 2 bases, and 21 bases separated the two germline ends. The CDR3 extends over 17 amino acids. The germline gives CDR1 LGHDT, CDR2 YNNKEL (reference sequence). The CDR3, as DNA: TGTGCCAGCAGTCTCCGGGCCAACCCGGGGTACACAGATACGCAGTATTTT. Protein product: CASSLRANPGYTDTQYF.